The clone carrying this T cell receptor (beta chain) was observed a few times. No antigen is known for it. This specimen belongs to a study of T cell repertoires in cytomegalovirus infection. Across the study: The public TCR beta signatures pointed to both CMV infection and matching HLA type. Study-level results: The ex vivo response was dominated by HLA-C-restricted CMV-specific TCR beta clonotypes.

V lost 0 bases, J lost 2 bases, and 12 bases lay in between. The CDR3 is made up of 16 amino acids. The germline V gene encodes CDR1 MNHEY and CDR2 SVGAGI. Via MiXCR, TCRdb re-called the reads, giving one row per CDR3 protein. The table has about 490,000 distinct CDR3 sequences, 26% seen once. This chain connects TRBV6-5 to TRBJ2-3; unclear D gene. The source of this sequence is a human donor in good health (CMV status not recorded). Some clones in this sample may be carry-over from other donors' samples. Source material: PBMCs. CDR3 in DNA: TGTGCCAGCAGTTACTCTGTGAAGCCAACCACAGATACGCAGTATTTT. It translates to CASSYSVKPTTDTQYF.